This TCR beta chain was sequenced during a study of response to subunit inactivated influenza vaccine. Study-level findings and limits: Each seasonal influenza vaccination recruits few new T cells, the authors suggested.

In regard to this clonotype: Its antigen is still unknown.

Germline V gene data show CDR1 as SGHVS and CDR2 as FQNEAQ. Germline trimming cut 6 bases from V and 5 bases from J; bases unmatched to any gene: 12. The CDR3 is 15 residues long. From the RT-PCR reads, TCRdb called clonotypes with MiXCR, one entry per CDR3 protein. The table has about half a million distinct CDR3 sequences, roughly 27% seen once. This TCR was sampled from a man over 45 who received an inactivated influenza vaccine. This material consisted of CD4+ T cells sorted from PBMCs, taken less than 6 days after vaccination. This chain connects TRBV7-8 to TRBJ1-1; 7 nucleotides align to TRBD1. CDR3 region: CASRPQGTDGTEAFF. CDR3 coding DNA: TGTGCCAGCAGGCCACAGGGGACGGATGGGACTGAAGCTTTCTTT.